The next 31 T cell receptor beta chains were all read from a single sample in a study of blood T cell repertoires in COVID-19. Sequencing was performed with immunoSEQ multiplex PCR; in TCRdb, only in-frame clones are kept and a portion is missing. The sample yields approximately 230,000 clones, approximately 84% seen once. The specimen sequenced was PBMCs or T cells enriched from blood (not recorded which). The receptors shown here come from a man aged 40-49 years who had recovered from COVID-19.

The gene calls are TRBV7-9 and TRBJ2-3; 10 positions match TRBD1. The germline gives CDR1 SEHNR, CDR2 FQNEAQ (reference sequence). V dropped 4 bases and J dropped 3; count of bases not matched to a gene: 4. The CDR3 is 15 amino acids. As DNA, the CDR3 is TGTGCCAGCAGCTCCGGACAGGGGGAGACAGATACGCAGTATTTT. Protein sequence: CASSSGQGETDTQYF.

This chain joins TRBV18 and TRBJ2-3, with D maybe TRBD1 (6 bases). The germline V gene has CDR1 KGHSH and CDR2 LQKENI. This CDR3 has 17 amino acids. V was pared by 4 bases and J by 2 bases, with 19 bases between. The chain's CDR3 is CASSLGVSDSHTDTQYF. CDR3 coding DNA: TGTGCCAGCTCACTAGGTGTCTCGGACAGCCACACAGATACGCAGTATTTT.

The chain recombines TRBV19 with TRBJ1-5; D is perhaps TRBD1 (6 bases). The germline V gene has CDR1 LNHDA and CDR2 SQIVND (reference sequence). This CDR3 is built from 15 residues. Trimming pared 5 bases from V and 0 bases from J, leaving 11 bases between. Here the CDR3 reads CASSPWTVSNQPQHF. The CDR3 DNA reads as TGTGCCAGTAGTCCCTGGACAGTTAGCAATCAGCCCCAGCATTTT.

The chain combines TRBV19 with TRBJ1-5; unclear D gene. With 3 bases removed from V and 11 bases from J, the gap between germline ends came to 8 bases. The germline gives CDR1 LNHDA, CDR2 SQIVND (reference sequence). The CDR3 has 11 residues. CDR3 sequence reads: CASSMPGAQHF. In DNA form, the CDR3 reads TGTGCCAGTAGTATGCCCGGGGCCCAGCATTTT.

In this sample, this clone turned up a few times. This sequence joins TRBV7-7 and TRBJ2-3; tentative D call: TRBD2 (6 bases). Per the germline V gene, CDR1 is SSHAT and CDR2 is FNYEAQ (reference sequence). V was clipped by 1 base and J by 1 base, with 12 bases between them. The CDR3 length is 16 residues. The CDR3 reads CASSLGGDSRTDTQYF. DNA of the CDR3: TGTGCCAGCAGCTTAGGGGGGGATTCTCGCACAGATACGCAGTATTTT.

The chain links TRBV19 to TRBJ1-3, with D maybe TRBD1 (6 bases). This CDR3 region has 14 residues. Trimming took 5 bases from V and 0 from J, leaving 8 bases between them. The germline gives CDR1 LNHDA, CDR2 SQIVND (reference sequence). CDR3 nucleotides: TGTGCCAGTAGTGGACAGCACTCTGGAAACACCATATATTTT. It translates to CASSGQHSGNTIYF.

This rearrangement joins TRBV5-1 to TRBJ1-1; no firm D call. There are 14 residues in the CDR3. Germline values: CDR1 SGHRS, CDR2 YFSETQ. Between the trimmed V and J ends, which lost 1 base and 4 bases, there was a span of 11 bases. As DNA, the CDR3 is TGCGCCAGCAGCTTGTTTGATGAGGGCACTGAAGCTTTCTTT. Its translation: CASSLFDEGTEAFF.

V and J are TRBV5-8 and TRBJ2-2; D possibly corresponds to TRBD2 (5 bases). Germline CDR1 SGHTS, CDR2 YDEGEE. Trimming took off 2 bases at V and 6 bases at J, with 11 bases between the two ends. CDR3 length: 14 residues. This CDR3 reads CASSFRGEAGELFF. CDR3 nucleotide sequence: TGTGCCAGCAGCTTCCGGGGAGAGGCCGGGGAGCTGTTTTTT.

The chain joins TRBV29-1 to TRBJ1-4; D unclear. Germline V lookup: CDR1 SQVTM, CDR2 ANQGSEA. Trimming took off 6 bases at V and 4 bases at J, with 12 bases between the two ends. The CDR3 has 13 residues. The CDR3 bases are TGCAGCGTCCTAACGGACTATAATGAAAAACTGTTTTTT. Amino acids: CSVLTDYNEKLFF.

The J gene is TRBJ1-1, the V gene TRBV9; the match to TRBD1 covers 9 bases. CDR3 length equals 16 residues. Per germline, CDR1 SGDLS and CDR2 YYNGEE. V lost 4 bases and J lost 11; bases outside the gene matches: 18. The CDR3 is CASSPSPGTGSGGAFF. The CDR3 DNA sequence: TGTGCCAGCAGCCCAAGTCCCGGGACAGGGTCTGGGGGCGCTTTCTTT.

This clone came up once. The chain couples TRBV2 to TRBJ2-7; 8 bases map to TRBD1. This CDR3 has 15 residues. From germline, CDR1 is SNHLY and CDR2 FYNNEI. The J segment lost 6 bases and the V segment lost 5 bases, leaving 12 bases of the junction unmatched. CDR3 DNA sequence: TGTGCCAGCAGTCCCGACAGGGGTCCCCTTTCCGAGCAGTACTTC. This sequence encodes CASSPDRGPLSEQYF.

This sequence joins TRBV3-1 (or the pseudogene TRBV3-2) and TRBJ2-1; 7 bases map to TRBD1. Germline V gives CDR1 LGHDT, CDR2 YNNKEL (reference sequence). The trim removed 0 bases at V and 5 bases at J, leaving 10 bases unmatched. The CDR3 runs 17 residues. CDR3 region: CASSQDLGRGSNNEQFF. The DNA for the CDR3 is TGTGCCAGCAGCCAAGATTTAGGCAGGGGGAGCAACAATGAGCAGTTCTTC.

The chain recombines TRBV3-1 (or the pseudogene TRBV3-2) with TRBJ2-1; the match to TRBD2 covers 7 bases. J gave up 12 bases and V 1 base, and 3 bases lay outside the gene matches. The CDR3 is 12 amino acids. Germline V gene sequence: CDR1 LGHDT, CDR2 YNNKEL (reference sequence). The CDR3 sequence is CASSQVGLGQFF. CDR3 nucleotide sequence: TGTGCCAGCAGCCAAGTTGGACTAGGGCAGTTCTTC.

V usage is TRBV9 and J usage is TRBJ2-3; 8 nucleotides match TRBD2. This CDR3 region has 14 residues. The V gene's germline CDR1 is SGDLS and CDR2 YYNGEE. Trimming removed 6 bases from V and 2 bases from J; junction bases left unmatched: 5. For the CDR3, the DNA is TGTGCCAGCACGGAGCGGGAGTTCACAGATACGCAGTATTTT. This codes for CASTEREFTDTQYF.

V and J are TRBV5-6 and TRBJ2-1, with D perhaps TRBD2 (5 bases). Germline CDR1 SGHDT, CDR2 YYEEEE. CDR3 length: 15 residues. V was shortened by 1 base and J by 9 bases, with 17 bases between the two germline ends. CDR3 sequence (DNA): TGTGCCAGCAGCTTGACCGGGATCGGCAATCTTGAGCAGTTCTTC. Translation: CASSLTGIGNLEQFF. The full variable domain, completed using reference TRBV5-6 and TRBJ2-1, is DAGVTQSPTHLIKTRGQQVTLRCSPKSGHDTVSWYQQALGQGPQFIFQYYEEEERQRGNFPDRFSGHQFPNYSSELNVNALLLGDSALYLCASSLTGIGNLEQFFGPGTRLTVL.

This clone occurred a few times. The chain employs TRBV5-5 and TRBJ2-6; 8 bases match TRBD2. V lost 4 bases, J lost 1 base, and 7 bases stayed unmatched. This CDR3 is built from 17 residues. In germline, CDR1 is SGHKS, CDR2 YYEKEE (reference sequence). CDR3 in DNA: TGTGCCAGCAGCCCGGGAGGGTTCTCGTCTGGGGCCAACGTCCTGACTTTC. This sequence encodes CASSPGGFSSGANVLTF.

The rearrangement links TRBV7-2 to TRBJ2-1, with unresolved D. The CDR3 has 15 amino acids. Trimming removed 4 bases from V and 3 bases from J, with 13 bases in between. Germline lookup yields CDR1 SGHTA and CDR2 FQGNSA. The CDR3 DNA sequence: TGTGCCAGCAGCTCCGGAGAATCGATCTACAATGAGCAGTTCTTC. This sequence encodes CASSSGESIYNEQFF. The whole variable domain, filled in from reference TRBV7-2 and TRBJ2-1, reads GAGVSQSPSNKVTEKGKDVELRCDPISGHTALYWYRQSLGQGLEFLIYFQGNSAPDKSGLPSDRFSAERTGGSVSTLTIQRTQQEDSAVYLCASSSGESIYNEQFFGPGTRLTVL.

The chain is built from TRBV7-3 and TRBJ1-2; D not certain. The CDR3 spans 12 residues. Germline loops: CDR1 SGHTA, CDR2 FQGTGA. V was shortened by 2 bases and J by 8 bases, with 9 bases between the two germline ends. As DNA, the CDR3 is TGTGCCAGCAGCTTAGGAGGACGCGGCTACACCTTC. This gives the protein CASSLGGRGYTF. Variable domain in full (rest from reference TRBV7-3 and TRBJ1-2): GAGVSQTPSNKVTEKGKYVELRCDPISGHTALYWYRQSLGQGPEFLIYFQGTGAADDSGLPNDRFFAVRPEGSVSTLKIQRTERGDSAVYLCASSLGGRGYTFGSGTRLTVV.

CDR3 DNA: TGTGCCAGCAGCGCAAACTCGGACAGCCACCAAGAGACCCAGTACTTC. Residues: CASSANSDSHQETQYF. The V call is TRBV9, the J call TRBJ2-5; tentatively, D is TRBD1 (6 bases). The CDR3 is 16 amino acids. The germline CDR1 and CDR2 sequences are SGDLS and YYNGEE. V was cut by 3 bases and J by 0 bases, with 15 bases left in between.

CDR3: CASSPGGTGGRNTEAFF. CDR3 DNA sequence: TGTGCCAGTAGCCCAGGCGGGACAGGGGGCAGGAACACTGAAGCTTTCTTT. The chain uses TRBV19 and TRBJ1-1; TRBD1 matches at 12 bases. The junction had 9 bases not matched to a gene; V was cut back by 6 bases and J by 1 base. The CDR3 consists of 17 residues. Per germline, CDR1 LNHDA and CDR2 SQIVND (reference sequence).

This chain connects TRBV6-2 or TRBV6-3 to TRBJ1-5, with 11 positions matching TRBD1. CDR1 and CDR2 from the germline V gene are MNHEY and SVGEGT. The J segment lost 4 bases and the V segment lost 2 bases, leaving 7 bases of the junction unmatched. The CDR3 is made up of 17 amino acids. CDR3 in DNA: TGTGCCAGCAGTTACCCGTGGGGGGACAGGGGGAATCAGCCCCAGCATTTT. Its translation is CASSYPWGDRGNQPQHF.

The chain uses TRBV7-2 and TRBJ2-3; a weak D match, TRBD2 (5 bases). The V end was cut by 3 bases, the J end by 2 bases, with 9 bases between. Per germline, CDR1 SGHTA and CDR2 FQGNSA. CDR3 size: 14 residues. Here the CDR3 reads CASSFGRATDTQYF. CDR3 nucleotide sequence: TGTGCCAGCAGCTTCGGGCGGGCCACAGATACGCAGTATTTT.

The V and J genes are TRBV28 and TRBJ1-2, with D possibly matching TRBD1 (6 bases). V lost 4 bases, J lost 7 bases, and 22 bases lay in between. From germline, CDR1 is MDHEN and CDR2 SYDVKM. The CDR3 runs 16 residues. CDR3 sequence reads: CASSSGGARALGGYTF. In nucleotides, the CDR3 is TGTGCCAGCAGTTCCGGGGGGGCACGGGCCCTCGGTGGCTACACCTTC.

The chain employs TRBV28 and TRBJ1-6, with 8 bases lining up with TRBD1. Losses at the gene ends were 3 bases for V and 10 bases for J; bases not matched to a gene: 5. Per the germline V gene, CDR1 is MDHEN and CDR2 is SYDVKM. There are 14 residues in the CDR3. The CDR3 DNA reads TGTGCCAGCAGTTTTCAGGGGGCCGTATCACCCCTCCACTTT. Its protein is CASSFQGAVSPLHF.

This CDR3 is CASSEPGQNFF. The CDR3 region has the DNA TGTGCCAGCAGTGAGCCGGGACAGAACTTCTTC. This rearrangement joins TRBV2 to TRBJ2-1, with TRBD1 matching 7 bases. The trim removed 3 bases at V and 16 bases at J, leaving 6 bases unmatched. This CDR3 is built from 11 residues. Germline V gene sequence: CDR1 SNHLY, CDR2 FYNNEI.

The V and J genes are TRBV6-5 and TRBJ2-7; maybe TRBD1 (6 bases). The CDR3 length is 15 residues. Germline V gene sequence: CDR1 MNHEY, CDR2 SVGAGI. Trimming stripped 3 bases from V and 2 bases from J, with 14 bases between. CDR3 sequence (DNA): TGTGCCAGCAGTTATGCAGGTAGGGGGACCTACGAGCAGTACTTC. It specifies CASSYAGRGTYEQYF.

The rearrangement links TRBV4-2 to TRBJ1-1; a possible D gene is TRBD1 (6 bases). CDR1 and CDR2 from the germline V gene are LGHNA and YNFKEQ. V lost 0 bases to trimming and J lost 4 bases, with 15 bases between them. The CDR3 runs 16 residues. Here the CDR3 DNA reads TGTGCCAGCAGCCAAGATCACCAGGGGTGGGGCACTGAAGCTTTCTTT. It specifies CASSQDHQGWGTEAFF.

The V and J genes are TRBV7-8 and TRBJ2-7; 7 positions match TRBD1. The CDR3 has 16 amino acids. Trimming took 4 bases from V and 3 from J; bases not matched to a gene: 12. Looked up from germline, CDR1 is SGHVS and CDR2 is FQNEAQ. In nucleotides, the CDR3 is TGTGCCAGCAGCTCAAACCGGGACAGACTACTCTACGAGCAGTACTTC. Translating it yields CASSSNRDRLLYEQYF.

Only a few counts were recorded for this clone. The V gene is TRBV30, the J gene TRBJ1-1; 10 bases fit TRBD1. This CDR3 region has 16 residues. Trimming cost V 4 bases and J 0 bases; bases outside gene matches: 8. Germline V CDR1 and CDR2: GTSNPN, SVGIG (reference sequence). The CDR3 loop reads CAWNPGQGKMNTEAFF. The CDR3 DNA reads as TGTGCCTGGAATCCGGGACAGGGGAAAATGAACACTGAAGCTTTCTTT.

This chain joins TRBV28 and TRBJ2-5; a weak D match, TRBD2 (7 bases). This CDR3 spans 15 amino acids. V dropped 5 bases and J dropped 5 bases, with 18 bases sitting between them. CDR1 and CDR2 from the germline V gene are MDHEN and SYDVKM. The CDR3 loop is CASSPFGGAVETQYF. In DNA form, the CDR3 reads TGTGCCAGCAGTCCCTTTGGGGGGGCAGTGGAGACCCAGTACTTC.

This sequence joins TRBV30 and TRBJ1-3, with 9 bases that match TRBD1. The CDR3 has 12 residues. CDR1 GTSNPN and CDR2 SVGIG come from the germline V gene (reference sequence). The V segment lost 6 bases and the J segment 8 bases; nucleotides outside the gene matches: 5. In nucleotides, the CDR3 is TGTGCCTGCTCACAGGGGGCTGACACCATATATTTT. Translated, it gives CACSQGADTIYF.